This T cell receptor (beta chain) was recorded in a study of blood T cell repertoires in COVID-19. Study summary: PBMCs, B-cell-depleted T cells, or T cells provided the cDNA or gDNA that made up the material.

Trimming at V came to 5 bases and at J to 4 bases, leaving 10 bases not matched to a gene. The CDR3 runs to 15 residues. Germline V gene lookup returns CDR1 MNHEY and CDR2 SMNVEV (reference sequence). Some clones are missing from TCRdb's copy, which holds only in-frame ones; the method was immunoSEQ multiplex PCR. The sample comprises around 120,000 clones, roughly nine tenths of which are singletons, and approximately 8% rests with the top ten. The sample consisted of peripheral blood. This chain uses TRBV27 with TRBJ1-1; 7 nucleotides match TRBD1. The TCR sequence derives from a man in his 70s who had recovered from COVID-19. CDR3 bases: TGTGCCAGCAGTGCCTTGACAGGGCGGGGCACTGAAGCTTTCTTT. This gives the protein CASSALTGRGTEAFF.